This TCR beta chain was documented in a study of PD-1 blockade in classical Hodgkin lymphoma. This CDR3 is built from 14 residues. Germline V gene lookup returns CDR1 SGHRS and CDR2 YFSETQ. J was trimmed by 4 bases and V by 1 base; bases with no gene match: 2. Using immunoSEQ multiplex PCR, the repertoire was profiled, and TCRdb retains in-frame clones only, with some absent. Of around 25,000 clones listed, approximately 90% were seen once; the top ten hold 23%. In regard to this clone: Its target is not known.

Described time point: cycle 4 day 1 (C4D1), after six to seven weeks of nivolumab. Each patient experienced a relapse that followed autologous stem cell transplantation, and brentuximab vedotin exposure varied. Study-level findings and limits: It was CD4+ TCR diversity, not CD8+, that rose significantly by C4D1.

V usage is TRBV5-1 and J usage is TRBJ1-1; 9 bases map to TRBD1. This receptor was obtained from a human donor with classical Hodgkin lymphoma. This material consisted of peripheral blood mononuclear cells (PBMCs), taken before the fourth cycle of nivolumab. The CDR3 DNA sequence: TGCGCCAGCAGCTTGCCGACAGGGGGCACTGAAGCTTTCTTT. This translates into CASSLPTGGTEAFF.